A single sample gave rise to the 32 T cell receptor beta chains below, sequenced in a study of graft-versus-host responses after intestinal transplantation. Their cognate antigens are unknown. The method was immunoSEQ multiplex PCR; TCRdb's version includes in-frame clones alone and lacks a portion of them. The sample lists approximately 93,000 clones; around 90% were seen once. This specimen consisted of unstimulated CD8+ T cells sorted from spleen or lymph node cells, obtained before transplant. Source of these receptors: a human donor who was the organ donor for an intestinal transplant.

The chain joins TRBV5-4 to TRBJ1-1; TRBD1 agrees at 10 bases. CDR3 length equals 15 residues. The V and J ends lost 3 bases and 4 bases, in that order; junction bases with no gene match: 6. Germline V gene lookup returns CDR1 SGHNT and CDR2 YYREEE (reference sequence). The CDR3 region has the DNA TGTGCCAGCAGCTCCGGGACAGGGGTCGGCACTGAAGCTTTCTTT. It is translated as CASSSGTGVGTEAFF.

This chain links TRBV7-6 with TRBJ2-5, with 8 bases lining up with TRBD2. This CDR3 is built from 14 residues. Germline V gives CDR1 SGHVS, CDR2 FNYEAQ. The V gene end was trimmed by 5 bases and the J gene end by 4 bases; junction bases not matched to a gene: 6. The CDR3 protein is CASSTLADRETQYF. The CDR3 bases are TGTGCCAGCAGCACACTAGCGGATCGAGAGACCCAGTACTTC.

A remark on this clone: The sample contains more than one DNA sequence encoding this CDR3. V gene TRBV9 combines with J gene TRBJ2-3, with a weak D call TRBD2 (6 bases). The V end was cut by 2 bases, the J end by 0 bases, with 10 bases between. This CDR3 region has 15 residues. CDR1 and CDR2 (germline): SGDLS, YYNGEE. CDR3 protein: CASSVSGTSTDTQYF. The CDR3 nucleotides are TGTGCCAGCAGCGTTTCCGGGACTAGCACAGATACGCAGTATTTT.

V is TRBV29-1 and J is TRBJ2-6; 7 bases are a match to TRBD1. This CDR3 has 17 amino acids. The V gene end was trimmed by 0 bases and the J gene end by 4 bases; junction bases not matched to a gene: 9. CDR1 is SQVTM, CDR2 ANQGSEA, per germline. The CDR3 sequence is CSVEDLGDRAGANVLTF. The CDR3 nucleotides are TGCAGCGTTGAAGATCTGGGAGACAGGGCCGGGGCCAACGTCCTGACTTTC.

V gene TRBV9 combines with J gene TRBJ2-2; 12 bases are shared with TRBD2. CDR3 length: 19 residues. Germline V gives CDR1 SGDLS, CDR2 YYNGEE. Unmatched junction bases numbered 10, after V lost 0 bases and J lost 4 bases. CDR3 nucleotide sequence: TGTGCCAGCAGCGTAGTTTTTACTAGCGGGAGGTGCACCACCGGGGAGCTGTTTTTT. Protein: CASSVVFTSGRCTTGELFF.

The chain couples TRBV5-4 to TRBJ2-1; TRBD2 matches at 11 bases. Germline V lookup: CDR1 SGHNT, CDR2 YYREEE (reference sequence). V shed 0 bases and J 5 bases; nucleotides not matched to a gene: 1. The CDR3 has 15 residues. CDR3 DNA: TGTGCCAGCAGCTTGGTAGCGGGGGGGGACAATGAGCAGTTCTTC. Protein sequence: CASSLVAGGDNEQFF.

Written as DNA, the CDR3 is TGTGCCAGCAGCTTATTGGGTGGCGGGGTTCCCGGGGAGCTGTTTTTT. It yields the protein CASSLLGGGVPGELFF. V usage is TRBV11-2 and J usage is TRBJ2-2; a weak D match, TRBD2 (6 bases). Per germline, CDR1 SGHAT and CDR2 FQNNGV. Trimming removed 2 bases from V and 6 bases from J, with 16 bases in between. The CDR3 is 16 amino acids.

The rearrangement links TRBV7-9 to TRBJ2-1; 8 nucleotides match TRBD1. The CDR3 is made up of 15 amino acids. CDR1 SEHNR and CDR2 FQNEAQ come from the germline V gene (reference sequence). The V gene end was trimmed by 3 bases and the J gene end by 5 bases; junction bases not matched to a gene: 6. CDR3: CASSFPGQVNNEQFF. For the CDR3, the DNA is TGTGCCAGCAGCTTCCCGGGACAGGTAAACAATGAGCAGTTCTTC.

The chain carries TRBV2 and TRBJ1-2; 7 positions match TRBD1. J gave up 0 bases and V 6 bases, and 7 bases lay outside the gene matches. The CDR3 length is 15 residues. Germline CDR1 is SNHLY and CDR2 is FYNNEI. The CDR3 DNA reads TGTGCCAGCAGATCCCGGGACAGAACTAACTATGGCTACACCTTC. Its translation is CASRSRDRTNYGYTF.

The chain recombines TRBV4-2 with TRBJ2-3, with 8 nucleotides matching TRBD1. Germline V gene data show CDR1 as LGHNA and CDR2 as YNFKEQ. V lost 4 bases and J lost 6; bases outside the gene matches: 15. The CDR3 is 17 amino acids. CDR3 in amino acids: CASSLGTGTSSVDTQYF. DNA of the CDR3: TGTGCCAGCAGCCTAGGGACAGGCACTAGTTCAGTTGATACGCAGTATTTT.

Only a few counts were recorded for this clone. This chain joins TRBV10-3 and TRBJ2-7; D remains ambiguous. Trimming stripped 6 bases from V and 2 bases from J, with 8 bases between. The CDR3 has 12 amino acids. Germline CDR1 ENHRY, CDR2 SYGVKD. CDR3 loop: CAIRSQTYEQYF. DNA for the CDR3: TGTGCCATCAGGTCCCAAACCTACGAGCAGTACTTC.

The chain is built from TRBV11-2 and TRBJ2-7; D possibly corresponds to TRBD2 (5 bases). CDR1 is SGHAT, CDR2 FQNNGV, per germline. The CDR3 runs 14 residues. The germline V and J ends were trimmed by 3 bases and 6 bases, with 15 bases remaining between them. The CDR3: CASSLVSRGPEQYF. The CDR3 nucleotides are TGTGCCAGCAGCTTGGTATCGCGCGGGCCCGAGCAGTACTTC.

The chain couples TRBV13 to TRBJ2-1; 9 bases line up with TRBD2. The CDR3 loop spans 15 amino acids. V lost 2 bases, J lost 8 bases, and 7 bases stayed unmatched. Per germline, CDR1 PRHDT and CDR2 FYEKMQ (reference sequence). The CDR3 DNA reads TGTGCCAGCAGCTTACCGGGACTAGCAAGATATGAGCAGTTCTTC. Translated: CASSLPGLARYEQFF. The whole variable domain, filled in from reference TRBV13 and TRBJ2-1, reads AAGVIQSPRHLIKEKRETATLKCYPIPRHDTVYWYQQGPGQDPQFLISFYEKMQSDKGSIPDRFSAQQFSDYHSELNMSSLELGDSALYFCASSLPGLARYEQFFGPGTRLTVL.

The chain carries TRBV5-1 and TRBJ2-1; D is uncertain. Germline CDR1 reads SGHRS; CDR2 reads YFSETQ. V lost 1 base, J lost 8 bases, and 7 bases lay in between. This CDR3 region has 12 residues. CDR3 DNA sequence: TGCGCCAGCAGCTTGTTAGAGCATGAGCAGTTCTTC. Its protein product is CASSLLEHEQFF.

The rearrangement joins TRBV5-1 to TRBJ2-1; 7 nucleotides agree with TRBD2. The germline gives CDR1 SGHRS, CDR2 YFSETQ. With V trimmed by 0 bases and J by 2 bases, 5 bases remained unmatched. The CDR3 consists of 16 residues. CDR3 in DNA: TGCGCCAGCAGCTTGGAGGCTAGCGGTCCCTACAATGAGCAGTTCTTC. Translation: CASSLEASGPYNEQFF.

The chain joins TRBV28 to TRBJ1-1, with 8 bases identical to TRBD1. Germline V gene sequence: CDR1 MDHEN, CDR2 SYDVKM. Trimming took 3 bases from V and 5 from J; bases not matched to a gene: 14. The CDR3 loop spans 17 amino acids. CDR3 in amino acids: CASSLDSYRGKGTEAFF. As DNA, the CDR3 is TGTGCCAGCAGTTTGGACAGCTACAGGGGGAAGGGAACTGAAGCTTTCTTT.

The chain is built from TRBV27 and TRBJ2-7, with unresolved D. This CDR3 region has 13 residues. Germline V gene data show CDR1 as MNHEY and CDR2 as SMNVEV (reference sequence). V was clipped by 4 bases and J by 3 bases, with 10 bases between them. This CDR3 is CASSSGDGYEQYF. The CDR3 DNA sequence: TGTGCCAGCAGTTCCGGAGACGGCTACGAGCAGTACTTC.

The CDR3 sequence: CASSLSPFGNEQFF. In DNA, the CDR3 is TGTGCCAGCAGTTTGAGTCCCTTCGGCAATGAGCAGTTCTTC. This sequence joins TRBV27 and TRBJ2-1; D is undetermined. The CDR3 runs to 14 residues. Germline lookup yields CDR1 MNHEY and CDR2 SMNVEV (reference sequence). V was trimmed by 3 bases and J by 6 bases, leaving 12 bases between them.

The chain combines TRBV10-3 with TRBJ1-3; 9 bases map to TRBD1. V was pared by 1 base and J by 3 bases, with 7 bases of the junction left unmatched. This CDR3 comprises 17 residues. The germline V gene encodes CDR1 ENHRY and CDR2 SYGVKD. Here the CDR3 DNA reads TGTGCCATCAGTGAGTGGGACAGGGAGTTGCTTGGAAACACCATATATTTT. This translates into CAISEWDRELLGNTIYF.

The gene calls are TRBV6-6 and TRBJ2-7; 10 bases match TRBD2. The CDR3 consists of 16 residues. Germline assignment: CDR1 MNHNY and CDR2 SVGAGI (reference sequence). V lost 2 bases and J lost 3; bases outside the gene matches: 7. CDR3 nucleotide sequence: TGTGCCAGCAGTTACGATTTCCGACTAGCGGGCTACGAGCAGTACTTC. This encodes CASSYDFRLAGYEQYF.

The chain recombines TRBV7-9 with TRBJ1-2; a possible D gene is TRBD1 (5 bases). Looked up from germline, CDR1 is SEHNR and CDR2 is FQNEAQ (reference sequence). This CDR3 comprises 14 residues. Trimming pared 5 bases from V and 4 bases from J, leaving 14 bases between. The CDR3 DNA reads TGTGCCAGCAGCGCGCGGGACGGGGGCTATGGCTACACCTTC. This sequence encodes CASSARDGGYGYTF.

This chain connects TRBV21-1 to TRBJ1-1; the D segment call TRBD1 is taken from the table without a DNA check. TRBV21-1 is annotated as a pseudogene. The CDR3 consists of 14 residues. CDR3 nucleotide sequence: TGTGCCAGCAGCACAGGGGTTATGAACACTGAAGCTTTCTTT. This gives the protein CASSTGVMNTEAFF.

V is TRBV2 and J is TRBJ1-2; the D is unclear. The CDR3 spans 13 residues. The germline V gene encodes CDR1 SNHLY and CDR2 FYNNEI. Trimming cost V 4 bases and J 0 bases, with 6 bases left between them. CDR3 nucleotides: TGTGCCAGCAGTGGGACTCCTAACTATGGCTACACCTTC. Translation: CASSGTPNYGYTF.

The chain has TRBV7-3 and TRBJ2-2; no clear D gene. The CDR3 spans 13 residues. The V end was cut by 4 bases, the J end by 3 bases, with 6 bases between. Germline-derived CDR1 and CDR2 are SGHTA and FQGTGA. DNA of the CDR3: TGTGCCAGCAGCTCCCTCGACACCGGGGAGCTGTTTTTT. Translated, it gives CASSSLDTGELFF.

This clone was observed once. This chain connects TRBV28 to TRBJ2-7; TRBD2 matches at 8 bases. CDR1 MDHEN and CDR2 SYDVKM come from the germline V gene. J gave up 5 bases and V 10 bases, and 7 bases lay outside the gene matches. The CDR3 covers 12 residues. In DNA, the CDR3 is TGTGCCACCCTCGGGAGGGCGGACGAGCAGTACTTC. Its translation: CATLGRADEQYF.

The V and J genes are TRBV10-3 and TRBJ1-2; D possibly corresponds to TRBD1 (5 bases). The ends were cut back, 8 bases at V and 5 bases at J, with 27 bases in the middle. Germline assignment: CDR1 ENHRY and CDR2 SYGVKD. This CDR3 is 17 amino acids long. CDR3: CAIAEGREERREYGYTF. CDR3 in DNA: TGTGCCATCGCCGAGGGGCGCGAGGAACGGAGGGAGTATGGCTACACCTTC.

This chain connects TRBV6-8 to TRBJ2-1; TRBD2 aligns across 10 bases. Germline CDR1 MNHGY, CDR2 SAAAGT. J gave up 5 bases and V 0 bases, and 13 bases lay outside the gene matches. The CDR3 loop spans 19 amino acids. The DNA for the CDR3 is TGTGCCAGCAGTTACTCGATACTAGCGGGACCGAACGTGCACAATGAGCAGTTCTTC. Amino acids: CASSYSILAGPNVHNEQFF.

Written as DNA, the CDR3 is TGTGCCAGCAGCTTACCCGGGTTCCTTACAGGGAAGGTCGGTACTGAAGCTTTCTTT. Translation gives CASSLPGFLTGKVGTEAFF. This rearrangement joins TRBV7-9 to TRBJ1-1; D may be TRBD1 (6 bases). This CDR3 has 19 residues. Trimming shortened V by 2 bases and J by 5 bases, and 27 bases separated the two germline ends. Germline-derived CDR1 and CDR2 are SEHNR and FQNEAQ (reference sequence).

This chain links TRBV6-5 with TRBJ2-5; 9 nucleotides align to TRBD2. Germline CDR1 reads MNHEY; CDR2 reads SVGAGI. CDR3 length equals 16 residues. Unmatched junction bases numbered 10, after V lost 4 bases and J lost 4 bases. CDR3 coding DNA: TGTGCCAGCAGTTTAGATCTAGCGGGACCCGGAGAGACCCAGTACTTC. This encodes CASSLDLAGPGETQYF.

In nucleotides, the CDR3 is TGTGCCAGTTCCGGGACAGGGGGCTTCACTGAAGCTTTCTTT. This translates into CASSGTGGFTEAFF. The chain recombines TRBV27 with TRBJ1-1; 12 nucleotides agree with TRBD1. J was trimmed by 4 bases and V by 9 bases; bases with no gene match: 6. Germline CDR1 MNHEY, CDR2 SMNVEV (reference sequence). The CDR3 consists of 14 residues.

This rearrangement joins TRBV13 to TRBJ2-1; TRBD2 agrees at 12 bases. Germline assignment: CDR1 PRHDT and CDR2 FYEKMQ (reference sequence). Losses at the gene ends were 5 bases for V and 7 bases for J; bases not matched to a gene: 6. This CDR3 contains 15 residues. CDR3 nucleotides: TGTGCCAGCAGCCACCGGACTAGCGGGATAAATGAGCAGTTCTTC. It translates to CASSHRTSGINEQFF.

The table lists this clone with a count of one. The V and J genes are TRBV5-1 and TRBJ2-3, with 9 bases matching TRBD2. This CDR3 has 16 amino acids. The germline V gene has CDR1 SGHRS and CDR2 YFSETQ. J was trimmed by 2 bases and V by 3 bases; bases with no gene match: 7. CDR3 protein: CASSSIAGEPTDTQYF. The CDR3 bases are TGCGCCAGCAGCTCCATAGCGGGGGAGCCCACAGATACGCAGTATTTT.